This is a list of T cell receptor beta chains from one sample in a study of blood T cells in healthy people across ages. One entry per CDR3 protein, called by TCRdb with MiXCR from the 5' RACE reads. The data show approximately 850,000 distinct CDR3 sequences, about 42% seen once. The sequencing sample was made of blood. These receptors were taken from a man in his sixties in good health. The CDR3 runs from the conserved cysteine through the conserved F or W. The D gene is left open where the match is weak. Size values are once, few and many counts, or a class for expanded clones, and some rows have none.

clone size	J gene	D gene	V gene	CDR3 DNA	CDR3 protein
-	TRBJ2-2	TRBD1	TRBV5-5	TGTGCCAGCGGCTTGGAGGGACAGGGGTTTTTTATGGTGGCCGGGGAGCTGTTTTTT	CASGLEGQGFFMVAGELFF
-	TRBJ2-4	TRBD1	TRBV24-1	TGTGCCACCAGGGACAGGGGCCTAACGGGCATTCAGTACTTC	CATRDRGLTGIQYF
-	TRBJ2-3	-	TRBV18	TGTGCCAGCTCACTCCAGGTCACAGATACGCAGTATTTT	CASSLQVTDTQYF
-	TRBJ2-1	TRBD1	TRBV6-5	TGTGCCAGCAGTTACTCGAGAGGGGGCGATGAGCAGTTCTTC	CASSYSRGGDEQFF
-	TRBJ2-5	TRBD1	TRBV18	TGTGCCAGCTCACCGACGGGACAGGCCCAAGAGACCCAGTACTTC	CASSPTGQAQETQYF
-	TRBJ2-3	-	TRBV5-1	TGCGCCAGCAGCTATGGAGTCTCCAACGGGATGGATACGCAGTATTTT	CASSYGVSNGMDTQYF
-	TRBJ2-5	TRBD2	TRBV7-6	TGTGCCAGCAGCTTAGATCTAGCGGGGGGGACAGAGACCCAGTACTTC	CASSLDLAGGTETQYF
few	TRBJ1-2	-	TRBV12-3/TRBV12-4	TGTGCCAGCAGTTTGAGTGGTGCGGACTATGGCTACACCTTC	CASSLSGADYGYTF
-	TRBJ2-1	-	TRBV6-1	TGTGCCAGCAGTGAAATGCCGGGATCCCAAGAGACCCAGTTCTTC	CASSEMPGSQETQFF
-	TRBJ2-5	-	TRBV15	TGTGCCACCAGCAATCGTGTGAATGAGCAGTACTTC	CATSNRVNEQYF
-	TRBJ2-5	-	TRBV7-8	TGTGCCAGCAGCTTAATGGGCCCCAAATCCCGGGAGACCCAGTACTTC	CASSLMGPKSRETQYF
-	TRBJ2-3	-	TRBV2	TGTGCCAGCTGGCCACCACAAACTAGCACAGATACGCAGTATTTT	CASWPPQTSTDTQYF
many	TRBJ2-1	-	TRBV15	TGTGCCACCAGCAGAGAGCGCCGGACGGCTAGTGAGCAGTTCTTC	CATSRERRTASEQFF
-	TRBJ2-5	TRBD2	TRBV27	TGTGCCAGCAGTTTAAGGGGACTAGCGGGAGAGACCCAGTACTTC	CASSLRGLAGETQYF
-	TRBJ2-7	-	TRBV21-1	TGTGCCAGCAGCAAAGCCGACGAGCAGTACTTC	CASSKADEQYF
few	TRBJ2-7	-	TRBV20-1	TGCAGTGCTAGAGATCCCGGACGTCTCGCCTACGAGCAGTACTTC	CSARDPGRLAYEQYF
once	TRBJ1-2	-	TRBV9	TGTGCCAGCAGCCCAACCCAGGACTGGGGATCTATGGGCTACACCTTC	CASSPTQDWGSMGYTF
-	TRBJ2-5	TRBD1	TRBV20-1	TGCAGTGCTAGAGCTCAACAGGGGGTCCTCGAAGAGACCCAGTACTTC	CSARAQQGVLEETQYF
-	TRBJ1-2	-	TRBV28	TGTGCCAGCAATCTTCCCCCAGGGGACTATGGCTACACCTTC	CASNLPPGDYGYTF
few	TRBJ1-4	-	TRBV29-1	TGCAGCGTCAGCGGTGGCCGACAATACGAAAAACTGTTTTTT	CSVSGGRQYEKLFF
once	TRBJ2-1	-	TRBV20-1	TGCAGTGCTAGAGAGGGGGAGAATAACAATGAGCAGTTCTTC	CSAREGENNNEQFF
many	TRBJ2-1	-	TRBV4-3	TGCGCCAGCAGCGGTCGGGCTTTCGATGAGCAGTTCTTC	CASSGRAFDEQFF
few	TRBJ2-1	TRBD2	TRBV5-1	TGCGCCAGCAGCCTGAGACTAGCGGGGGACAATGAGCAGTTCTTC	CASSLRLAGDNEQFF
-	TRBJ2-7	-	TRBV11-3	TGTGCCAGCAGCCTCCTAAGAGGACCTAGCTCCTACGAGCAGTACTTC	CASSLLRGPSSYEQYF
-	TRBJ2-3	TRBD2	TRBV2	TGTGCCAGCAAAACTAGCGGGGGACGGCAAAGCACAGATACGCAGTATTTT	CASKTSGGRQSTDTQYF
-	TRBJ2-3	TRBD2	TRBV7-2	TGTGCCAGCAGCAGGGGACTAGCGCACTTCACAGATACGCAGTATTTT	CASSRGLAHFTDTQYF
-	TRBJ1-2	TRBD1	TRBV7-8	TGTGCCAGCAGCGCTCGGGACAGGGAGTGGATGGGCTACACCTTC	CASSARDREWMGYTF
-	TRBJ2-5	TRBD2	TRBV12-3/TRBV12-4	TGTGCCAGCAGTTTGGGGCTAGCGGGGGGAAGTGAAGAGACCCAGTACTTC	CASSLGLAGGSEETQYF
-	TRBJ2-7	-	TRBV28	TGTGCCAGCATCAAGGAGGGTCCCTACGAGCAGTACTTC	CASIKEGPYEQYF
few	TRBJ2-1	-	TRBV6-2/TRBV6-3	TGTGCCAGCAGTCATCGGGGGACCTACAATGAGCAGTTCTTC	CASSHRGTYNEQFF
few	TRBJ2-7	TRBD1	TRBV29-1	TGCAGCGTCCGAGGGGACAGGGGTTCCTACGAGCAGTACTTC	CSVRGDRGSYEQYF
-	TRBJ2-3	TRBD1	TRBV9	TGTGCCAGCAGCGTGAGCCCACAGGGGACAGATACGCAGTATTTT	CASSVSPQGTDTQYF
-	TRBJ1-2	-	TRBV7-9	TGTGCCAGCAGCTTTGATACTGGGTATGGCTACACCTTC	CASSFDTGYGYTF
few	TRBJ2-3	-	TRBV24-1	TGTGCCACCGGGGAAAGCACAGATACGCAGTATTTT	CATGESTDTQYF
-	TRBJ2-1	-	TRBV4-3	TGCGCCAGCAGCCAAGCCCCGGCGGGTGGTGCGCAGTTCTTC	CASSQAPAGGAQFF
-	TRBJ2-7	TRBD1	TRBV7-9	TGTGCCAGCAGCTTAGCCCGCGGGACAGGGGCTGGCGAGCAGTACTTC	CASSLARGTGAGEQYF
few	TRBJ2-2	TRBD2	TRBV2	TGTGCCAGCAGCTTATTGGGGCTAGCGGTGACCGGGGAGCTGTTTTTT	CASSLLGLAVTGELFF
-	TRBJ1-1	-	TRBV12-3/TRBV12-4	TGTGCCAGCAGTTTCACCCGATCTTTTACTGAAGCTTTCTTT	CASSFTRSFTEAFF
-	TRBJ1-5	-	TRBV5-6	TGTGCCAGCAGCTTGGGAACGCCGGATCAGCCCCAGCATTTT	CASSLGTPDQPQHF
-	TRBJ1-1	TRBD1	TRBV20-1	TGCAGTGCCGGGACAGCGGGGACTGAAGCTTTCTTT	CSAGTAGTEAFF